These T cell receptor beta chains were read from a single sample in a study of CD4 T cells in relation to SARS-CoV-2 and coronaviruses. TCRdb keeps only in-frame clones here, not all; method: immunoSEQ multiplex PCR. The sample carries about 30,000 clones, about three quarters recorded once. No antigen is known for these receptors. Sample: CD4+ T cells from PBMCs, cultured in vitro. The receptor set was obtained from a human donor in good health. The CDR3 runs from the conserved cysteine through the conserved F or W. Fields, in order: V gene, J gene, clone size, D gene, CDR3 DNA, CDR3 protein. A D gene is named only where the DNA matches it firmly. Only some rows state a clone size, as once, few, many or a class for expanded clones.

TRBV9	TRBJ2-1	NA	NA	TGTGCCAGCAGCCTCAGGGGGGGCCGGGGAAATGAGCAGTTCTTC	CASSLRGGRGNEQFF
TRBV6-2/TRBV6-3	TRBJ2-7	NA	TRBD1	TGTGCCAGCAGTTACTCGCGGGACAGGGGATCCTACGAGCAGTACTTC	CASSYSRDRGSYEQYF
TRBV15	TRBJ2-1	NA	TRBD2	TGTGCCACCAGCCCTAGACTAGCGGGGAACAATGAGCAGTTCTTC	CATSPRLAGNNEQFF
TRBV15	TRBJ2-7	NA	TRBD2	TGTGCCACCTCGCCGGGACTAGTATGGGCCTACGAGCAGTACTTC	CATSPGLVWAYEQYF
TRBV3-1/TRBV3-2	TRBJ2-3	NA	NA	TGTGCCAGCAGCCAAGGGCTAGCGACAGATACGCAGTATTTT	CASSQGLATDTQYF
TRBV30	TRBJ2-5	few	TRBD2	TGTGCCTGGAGTCGGACTAGCGGGAGAGAGACCCAGTACTTC	CAWSRTSGRETQYF
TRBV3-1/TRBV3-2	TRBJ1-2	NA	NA	TGTGCCAGCAGCCTGGGGCAATCTCGCTATGGCTACACCTTC	CASSLGQSRYGYTF
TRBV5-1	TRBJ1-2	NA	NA	TGCGCCAGCAGCTTCCTCGGAGAGGAGGGCTTTGGCTACACCTTC	CASSFLGEEGFGYTF
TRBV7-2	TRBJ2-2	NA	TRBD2	TGTGCCAGCAGCTTAGGGTCGGTAGCGGGGGTGACCGGGGAGCTGTTTTTT	CASSLGSVAGVTGELFF
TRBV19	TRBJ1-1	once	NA	TGTGCCAGTAAAAACGGGGAGGTACGGAACACTGAAGCTTTCTTT	CASKNGEVRNTEAFF
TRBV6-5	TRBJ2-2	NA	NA	TGTGCCAGCAGCTTAGACAGCGGGGAGCTGTTTTTT	CASSLDSGELFF
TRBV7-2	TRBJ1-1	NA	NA	TGTGCCAGCAGTCTCCGGGGAACTGAAGCTTTCTTT	CASSLRGTEAFF
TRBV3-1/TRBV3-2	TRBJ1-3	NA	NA	TGTGCCAGCAGCCAAGGCATGGGGGGGCGGCGAGGAAACACCATATATTTT	CASSQGMGGRRGNTIYF
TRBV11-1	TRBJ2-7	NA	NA	TGTGCCAGCAGCTTAGACAGGGTTGGGTCCTACGAGCAGTACTTC	CASSLDRVGSYEQYF